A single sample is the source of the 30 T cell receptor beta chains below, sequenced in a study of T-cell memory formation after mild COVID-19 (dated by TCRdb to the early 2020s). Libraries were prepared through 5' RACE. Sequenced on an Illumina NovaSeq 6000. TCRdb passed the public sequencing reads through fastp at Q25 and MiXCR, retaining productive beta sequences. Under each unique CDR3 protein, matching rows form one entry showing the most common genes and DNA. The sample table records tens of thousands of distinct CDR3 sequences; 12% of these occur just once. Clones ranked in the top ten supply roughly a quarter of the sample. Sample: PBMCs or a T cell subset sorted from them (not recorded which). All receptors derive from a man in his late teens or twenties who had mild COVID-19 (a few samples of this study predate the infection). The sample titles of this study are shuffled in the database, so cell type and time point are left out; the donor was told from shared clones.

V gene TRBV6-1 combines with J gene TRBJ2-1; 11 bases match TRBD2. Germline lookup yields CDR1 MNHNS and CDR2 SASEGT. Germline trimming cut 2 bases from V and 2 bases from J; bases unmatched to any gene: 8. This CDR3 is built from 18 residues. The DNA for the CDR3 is TGTGCCAGCAGTGAACTAGCGGGGGGTGCCCCCCCCTACAATGAGCAGTTCTTC. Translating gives CASSELAGGAPPYNEQFF.

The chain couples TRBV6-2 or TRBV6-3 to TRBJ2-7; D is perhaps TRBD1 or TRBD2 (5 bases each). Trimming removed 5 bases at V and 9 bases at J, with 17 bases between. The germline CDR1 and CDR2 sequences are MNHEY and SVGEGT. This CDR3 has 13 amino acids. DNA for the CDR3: TGTGCCAGCAGTCCCACAGGCAGCCGGGGGCAGTACGTC. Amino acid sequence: CASSPTGSRGQYV.

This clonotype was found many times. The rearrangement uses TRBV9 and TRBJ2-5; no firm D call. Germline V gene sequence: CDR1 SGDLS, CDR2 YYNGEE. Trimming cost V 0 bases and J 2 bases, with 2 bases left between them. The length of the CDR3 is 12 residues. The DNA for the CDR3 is TGTGCCAGCAGCGTAGAGCAAGAGACCCAGTACTTC. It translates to CASSVEQETQYF. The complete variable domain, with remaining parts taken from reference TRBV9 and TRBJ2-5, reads DSGVTQTPKHLITATGQRVTLRCSPRSGDLSVYWYQQSLDQGLQFLIQYYNGEERAKGNILERFSAQQFPDLHSELNLSSLELGDSALYFCASSVEQETQYFGPGTRLLVL.

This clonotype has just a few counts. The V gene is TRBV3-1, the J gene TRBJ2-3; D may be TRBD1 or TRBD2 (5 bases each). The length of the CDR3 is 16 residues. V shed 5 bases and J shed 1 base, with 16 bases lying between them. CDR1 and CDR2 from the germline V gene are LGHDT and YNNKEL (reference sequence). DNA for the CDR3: TGTGCCAGCAGCTCGGGTGGGGGATCGGGCACAGATACGCAGTATTTT. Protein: CASSSGGGSGTDTQYF.

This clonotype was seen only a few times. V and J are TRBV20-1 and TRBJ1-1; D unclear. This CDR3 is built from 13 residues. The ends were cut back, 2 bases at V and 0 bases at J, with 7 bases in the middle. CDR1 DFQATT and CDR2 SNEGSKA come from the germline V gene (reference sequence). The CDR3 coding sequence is TGCAGTGCTAGACGGAACTTGAACACTGAAGCTTTCTTT. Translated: CSARRNLNTEAFF.

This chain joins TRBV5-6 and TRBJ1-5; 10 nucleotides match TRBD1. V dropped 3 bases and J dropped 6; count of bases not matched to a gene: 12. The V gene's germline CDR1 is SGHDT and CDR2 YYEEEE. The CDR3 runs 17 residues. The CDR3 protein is CASSSYRYGTGAQPQHF. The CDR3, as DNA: TGTGCCAGCAGCTCCTACCGATATGGGACAGGGGCTCAGCCCCAGCATTTT.

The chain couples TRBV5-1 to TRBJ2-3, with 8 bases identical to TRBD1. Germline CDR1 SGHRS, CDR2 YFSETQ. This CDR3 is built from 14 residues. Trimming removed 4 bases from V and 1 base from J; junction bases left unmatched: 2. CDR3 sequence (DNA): TGCGCCAGCAGCCGGGGACAGGGCACAGATACGCAGTATTTT. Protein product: CASSRGQGTDTQYF. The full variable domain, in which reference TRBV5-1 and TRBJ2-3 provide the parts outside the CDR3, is KAGVTQTPRYLIKTRGQQVTLSCSPISGHRSVSWYQQTPGQGLQFLFEYFSETQRNKGNFPGRFSGRQFSNSRSEMNVSTLELGDSALYLCASSRGQGTDTQYFGPGTRLTVL.

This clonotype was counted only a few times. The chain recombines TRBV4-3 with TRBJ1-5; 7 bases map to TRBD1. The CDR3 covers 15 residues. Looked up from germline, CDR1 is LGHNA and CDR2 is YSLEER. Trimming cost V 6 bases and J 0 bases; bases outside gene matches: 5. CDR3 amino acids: CASSPDRVSNQPQHF. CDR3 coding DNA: TGCGCCAGCAGTCCCGACAGGGTTAGCAATCAGCCCCAGCATTTT.

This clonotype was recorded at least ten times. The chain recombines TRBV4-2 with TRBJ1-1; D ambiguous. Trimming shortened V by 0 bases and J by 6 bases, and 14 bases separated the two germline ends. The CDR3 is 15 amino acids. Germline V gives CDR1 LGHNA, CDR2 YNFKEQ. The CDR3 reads CASSQDRSGLSEAFF. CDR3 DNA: TGTGCCAGCAGCCAAGATCGGTCGGGTTTGTCTGAAGCTTTCTTT.

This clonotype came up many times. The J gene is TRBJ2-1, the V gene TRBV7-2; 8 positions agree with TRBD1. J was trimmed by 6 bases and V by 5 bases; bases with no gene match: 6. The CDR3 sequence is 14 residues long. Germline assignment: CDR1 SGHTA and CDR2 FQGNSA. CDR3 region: CASSGTGGRNEQFF. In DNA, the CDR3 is TGTGCCAGCAGCGGGACAGGTGGTCGCAATGAGCAGTTCTTC. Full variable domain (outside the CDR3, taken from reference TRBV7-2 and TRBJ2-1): GAGVSQSPSNKVTEKGKDVELRCDPISGHTALYWYRQSLGQGLEFLIYFQGNSAPDKSGLPSDRFSAERTGGSVSTLTIQRTQQEDSAVYLCASSGTGGRNEQFFGPGTRLTVL.

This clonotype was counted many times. The CDR3 DNA follows: TGCGCCAGCAACCAGGGAGGTGGGGCCAACGTCCTGACTTTC. Amino acids: CASNQGGGANVLTF. The chain employs TRBV5-1 and TRBJ2-6; D is perhaps TRBD2 (6 bases). Germline V gene sequence: CDR1 SGHRS, CDR2 YFSETQ. The V end lost 6 bases, the J end lost 3 bases, and 10 bases lay between the germline ends. This CDR3 is 14 amino acids long.

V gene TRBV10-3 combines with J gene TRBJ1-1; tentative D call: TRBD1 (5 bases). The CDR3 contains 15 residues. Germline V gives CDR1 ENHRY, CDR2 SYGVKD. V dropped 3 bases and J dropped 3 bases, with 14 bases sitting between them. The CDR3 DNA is TGTGCCATCAGTGACCCCCGGGGGTCGGACACTGAAGCTTTCTTT. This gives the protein CAISDPRGSDTEAFF.

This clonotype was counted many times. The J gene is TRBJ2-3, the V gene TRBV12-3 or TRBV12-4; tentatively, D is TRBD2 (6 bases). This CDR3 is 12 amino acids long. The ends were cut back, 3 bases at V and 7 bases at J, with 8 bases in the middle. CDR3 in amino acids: CASSLAGYTQYF. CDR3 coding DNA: TGTGCCAGCAGTTTGGCGGGGTATACGCAGTATTTT.

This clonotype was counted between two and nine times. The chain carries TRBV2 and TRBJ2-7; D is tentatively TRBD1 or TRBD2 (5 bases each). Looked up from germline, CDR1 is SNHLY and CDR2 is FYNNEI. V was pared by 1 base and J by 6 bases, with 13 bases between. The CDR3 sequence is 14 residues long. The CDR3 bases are TGTGCCAGCAGTGAAGTGTACCGGGACGTCGAGCAGTACTTC. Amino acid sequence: CASSEVYRDVEQYF.

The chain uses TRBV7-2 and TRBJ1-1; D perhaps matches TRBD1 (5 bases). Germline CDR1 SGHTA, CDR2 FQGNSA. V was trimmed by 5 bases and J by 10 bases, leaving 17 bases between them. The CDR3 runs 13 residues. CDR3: CASSPGPSQGAFF. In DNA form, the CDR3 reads TGTGCCAGCAGCCCTGGGCCTTCCCAGGGAGCTTTCTTT.

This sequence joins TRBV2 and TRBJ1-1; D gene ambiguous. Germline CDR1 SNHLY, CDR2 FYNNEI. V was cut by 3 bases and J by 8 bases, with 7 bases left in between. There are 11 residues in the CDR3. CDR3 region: CASSDQAEAFF. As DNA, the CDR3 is TGTGCCAGCAGTGACCAGGCAGAAGCTTTCTTT.

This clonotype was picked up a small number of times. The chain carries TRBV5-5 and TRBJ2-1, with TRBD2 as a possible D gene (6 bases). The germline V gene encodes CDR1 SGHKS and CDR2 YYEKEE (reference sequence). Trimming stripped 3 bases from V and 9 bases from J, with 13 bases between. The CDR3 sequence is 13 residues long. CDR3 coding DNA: TGTGCCAGCAGCTCAGTGGGGGACTTTGAGCAGTTCTTC. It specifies CASSSVGDFEQFF.

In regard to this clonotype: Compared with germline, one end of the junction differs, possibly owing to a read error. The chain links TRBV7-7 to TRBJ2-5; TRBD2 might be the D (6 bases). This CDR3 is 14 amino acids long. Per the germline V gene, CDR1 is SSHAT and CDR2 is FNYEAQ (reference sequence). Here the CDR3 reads CASSPWPGVETQYF. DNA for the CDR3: TGTGCTAGCAGCCCCTGGCCGGGGGTAGAGACCCAGTACTTC.

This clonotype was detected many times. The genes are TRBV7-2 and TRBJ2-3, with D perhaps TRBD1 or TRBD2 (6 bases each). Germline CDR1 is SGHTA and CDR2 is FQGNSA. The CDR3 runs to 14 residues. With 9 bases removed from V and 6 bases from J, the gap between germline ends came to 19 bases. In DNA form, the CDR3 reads TGTGCCAGTAGCCGGAGGGGGGCCCCGGATACGCAGTATTTT. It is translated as CASSRRGAPDTQYF.

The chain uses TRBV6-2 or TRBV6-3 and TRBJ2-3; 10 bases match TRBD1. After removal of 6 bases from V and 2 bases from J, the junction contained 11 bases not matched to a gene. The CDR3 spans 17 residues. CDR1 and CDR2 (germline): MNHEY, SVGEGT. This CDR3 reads CASSTGQGVPFTDTQYF. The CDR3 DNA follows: TGTGCCAGCAGCACCGGACAGGGGGTTCCCTTCACAGATACGCAGTATTTT.

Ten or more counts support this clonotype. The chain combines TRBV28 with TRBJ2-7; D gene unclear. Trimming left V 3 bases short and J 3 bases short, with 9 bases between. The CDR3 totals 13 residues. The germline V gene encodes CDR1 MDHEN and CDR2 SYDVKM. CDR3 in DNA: TGTGCCAGCAGTTTGGACGGTCTCTACGAGCAGTACTTC. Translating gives CASSLDGLYEQYF.

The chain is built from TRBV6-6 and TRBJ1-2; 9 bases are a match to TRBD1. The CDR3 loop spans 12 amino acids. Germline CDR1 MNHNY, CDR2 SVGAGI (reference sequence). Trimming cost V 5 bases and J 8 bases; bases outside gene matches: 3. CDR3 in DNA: TGTGCCAGCAGTAGGACAGGGGTAGGCTACACCTTC. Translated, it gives CASSRTGVGYTF.

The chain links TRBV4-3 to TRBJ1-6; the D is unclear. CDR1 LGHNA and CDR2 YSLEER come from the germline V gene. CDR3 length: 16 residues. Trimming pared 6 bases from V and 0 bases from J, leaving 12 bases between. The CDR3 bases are TGCGCCAGCAGACCCGGACGGAGCTCCTATAATTCACCCCTCCACTTT. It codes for CASRPGRSSYNSPLHF.

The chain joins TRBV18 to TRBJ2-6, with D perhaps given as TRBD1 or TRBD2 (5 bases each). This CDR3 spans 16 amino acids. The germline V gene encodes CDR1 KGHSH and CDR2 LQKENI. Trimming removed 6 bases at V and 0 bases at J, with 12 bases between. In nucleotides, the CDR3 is TGTGCCAGCTCCCCAACGGGGACCTCTGGGGCCAACGTCCTGACTTTC. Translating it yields CASSPTGTSGANVLTF.

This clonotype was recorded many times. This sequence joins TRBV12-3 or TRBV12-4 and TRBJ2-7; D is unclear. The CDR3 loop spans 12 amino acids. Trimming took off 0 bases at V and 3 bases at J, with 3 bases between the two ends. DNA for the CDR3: TGTGCCAGCAGTTTAGCAGGCTACGAGCAGTACTTC. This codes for CASSLAGYEQYF.

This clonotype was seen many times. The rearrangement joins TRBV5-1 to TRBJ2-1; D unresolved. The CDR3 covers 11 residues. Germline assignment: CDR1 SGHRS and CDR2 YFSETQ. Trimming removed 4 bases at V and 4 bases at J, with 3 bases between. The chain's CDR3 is CASSEYNEQFF. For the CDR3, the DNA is TGCGCCAGCAGCGAGTACAATGAGCAGTTCTTC.

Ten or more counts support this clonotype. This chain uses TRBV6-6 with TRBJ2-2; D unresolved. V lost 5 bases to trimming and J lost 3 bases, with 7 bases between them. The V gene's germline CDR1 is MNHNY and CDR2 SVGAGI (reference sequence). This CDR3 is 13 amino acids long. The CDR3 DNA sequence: TGTGCCAGCAGTCAAGGGTACACCGGGGAGCTGTTTTTT. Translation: CASSQGYTGELFF.

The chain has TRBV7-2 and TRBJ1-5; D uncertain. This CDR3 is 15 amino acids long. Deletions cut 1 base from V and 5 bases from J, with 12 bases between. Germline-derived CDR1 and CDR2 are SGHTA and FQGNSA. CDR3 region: CASSLEVGEYQPQHF. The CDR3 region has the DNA TGTGCCAGCAGCTTAGAAGTAGGCGAGTATCAGCCCCAGCATTTT.

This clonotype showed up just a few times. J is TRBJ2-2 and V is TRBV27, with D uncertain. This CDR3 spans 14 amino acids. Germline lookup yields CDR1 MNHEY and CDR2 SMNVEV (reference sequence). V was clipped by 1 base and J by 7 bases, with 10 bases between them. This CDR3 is CASSLLGGDGELFF. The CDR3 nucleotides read TGTGCCAGCAGTTTATTGGGTGGCGACGGGGAGCTGTTTTTT.

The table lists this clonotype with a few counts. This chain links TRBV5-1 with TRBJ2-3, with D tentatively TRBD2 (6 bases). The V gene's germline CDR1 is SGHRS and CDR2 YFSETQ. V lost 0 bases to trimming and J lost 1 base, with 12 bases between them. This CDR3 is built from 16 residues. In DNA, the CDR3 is TGCGCCAGCAGCTTGGGGAGGGAAGACCGCACAGATACGCAGTATTTT. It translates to CASSLGREDRTDTQYF.